Described below is a single T cell receptor (beta chain) sequence and its context. In the authors' workflow: Reference gene primer amplification gave nucleated cell count estimates. Clones were read by immunoSEQ multiplex PCR, and TCRdb kept only the in-frame ones, dropping some. That table is the source of V, J and clone size, and D and trimming were worked out from the DNA. Here the sample spans 200,000 to 250,000 clones, around 82% being singletons. The data were obtained in a study of blood T cell repertoires in COVID-19. About the study: Whether acute or convalescent, the COVID-19 samples came from the United States, Italy and Spain. The cDNA or gDNA used as material had been derived from T cells, B-cell-depleted T cells, or PBMCs.

The material sequenced was peripheral blood. This receptor was obtained from a woman aged 40 to 49 with acute or convalescent COVID-19.

CDR3 in amino acids: CASSRGQGLNPYGYTF. CDR3 nucleotides: TGTGCCAGCAGCCGAGGACAGGGCCTAAACCCCTATGGCTACACCTTC. The chain employs TRBV27 and TRBJ1-2, with 8 bases identical to TRBD1. Germline values: CDR1 MNHEY, CDR2 SMNVEV (reference sequence). The CDR3 contains 16 residues. The J segment lost 4 bases and the V segment lost 6 bases, leaving 13 bases of the junction unmatched.